This entry is about one TCR beta chain. Original data processing: Amplification from reference gene primers served as the basis for estimated nucleated cell counts. The protocol was immunoSEQ multiplex PCR, while the TCRdb copy is restricted to in-frame clones and leaves out a portion. The DNA was the basis for D and trimming; V, J and clone size are from that table. The table records 65,000 to 85,000 clones, 75% to 90% of them present only once. The data stem from a study of blood T cell repertoires in COVID-19. About the research overall: The samples span acute and convalescent COVID-19 from the United States, Italy and Spain.

The CDR3 spans 12 residues. Germline CDR1 and CDR2: MNHEY and SVGAGI. Between the trimmed V and J ends, which lost 4 bases and 3 bases, there was a span of 7 bases. The origin of this receptor is a man aged 45-60 years with active COVID-19. The gene calls are TRBV6-5 and TRBJ2-7; TRBD2 is a possible D gene (5 bases). The sample was peripheral blood. The CDR3 is CASSSGYYEQYF. CDR3 coding DNA: TGTGCCAGCAGTTCGGGATACTACGAGCAGTACTTC.